This T cell receptor (beta chain) derives from a study of PD-1 blockade in classical Hodgkin lymphoma (TCRdb year 2020). Background for the entire study: Nivolumab dosing was 3 mg/kg intravenously every 2 weeks, continuing until either disease progression or unacceptable toxicity. A peripheral blood immune signature of response to PD-1 blockade in classical Hodgkin lymphoma was defined using TCR beta sequencing and CyTOF.

Genomic DNA was extracted with the Qiagen DNeasy kit from unsorted PBMCs and from negatively selected CD4+ and CD8+ fractions. TCR beta CDR3 regions were amplified by immunoSEQ multiplex PCR using primers annealing to V and J segments. A synthetic immune receptor repertoire was used to minimize amplification bias, and any remaining bias was removed computationally after sequencing. The source study handled its data this way. Repertoire diversity was quantified as the Shannon entropy index using custom Python scripts. Unsorted, CD4+ and CD8+ repertoires were examined separately, except in combined analyses, for which CD4+ and CD8+ sequences were merged in silico. A clone counted as expanded when the clone's frequency after treatment rose at least 2-fold relative to C1D1, and clones undetected at baseline were given a pseudocount of 0.5. Clones with 0 or 1 copy at C1D1 were defined as singleton clones, while clones with 2 or more copies were defined as non-singleton clones. Clones expanded in unsorted samples were labelled as CD4+, CD8+ or unknown by matching protein sequences in sorted samples from the same patient. Diversity changes from C1D1 to C4D1 were tested in paired samples using Wilcoxon tests. This immuneACCESS table, as held by TCRdb, lists in-frame sequences with V and J called but not all clones. Of the missing ones, under half trace to an unresolved V gene in checked studies; the others have no known cause. V and J calls and clone size are given by that table; D and trimming were obtained from the DNA. Here the sample has fewer than 90,000 clones; approximately 94% occur a single time. Of the sample, approximately 8.2% is held by the ten largest clones.

General conclusions and limits of the study: CD4+ but not CD8+ TCR diversity rose significantly by C4D1 (p=0.0027 vs p=0.16), most apparent in complete responders (p=0.02). Diversity was lower in patients who began nivolumab less than 1 year after ASCT, so these patients were left out of later analyses to avoid confounding by immune reconstitution. Baseline diversity similar to that of newly diagnosed patients was observed in trial patients achieving complete response, whereas significantly lower diversity was observed in partial responders and progressors. Only a single clinical trial cohort was studied, and what caused the repertoire differences, possibly disease activity or prior therapy, remained undefined. Newly diagnosed patients were reported to have lower baseline TCR diversity than healthy donors, and relapsed/refractory patients were reported to have lower baseline TCR diversity still.

V trim: 7 bases; J trim: 0 bases; unmatched bases: 5. The CDR3 runs 15 amino acids, cysteine and phenylalanine included. The retained sequence is limited to the CDR3, 45 bases, with the frame set at the first base. The germline V gene provides CDR1 LGHNA and CDR2 YSLEER. The time point label, read with the paper, signifies: cycle 1 day 1 (C1D1), immediately before nivolumab initiation. Every trial patient had relapsed following autologous stem cell transplantation, and prior brentuximab vedotin exposure was what differed among cohorts A, B and C. A total of more than 55 patients with relapsed/refractory classical Hodgkin lymphoma made up the trial cohort, and each patient's best overall response was complete response, partial response or progressive disease. Trial patients were treated with single-agent nivolumab in the multi-cohort phase II CheckMate 205 trial. An independent review committee assessed best overall response by applying the 2007 International Working Group response criteria. Trial PBMCs were collected just before the start of nivolumab (C1D1) and during therapy at cycle 2 day 1 and cycle 4 day 1. Peripheral blood was collected in 8 mL Vacutainer Cell Preparation Tubes, from which PBMCs were isolated by centrifugation and then cryopreserved.

Details on this clone: Its antigen remains undetermined. Base qualities were left out, and no much larger clone turns up one base away.

The source is a human donor with classical Hodgkin lymphoma. Sample: peripheral blood mononuclear cells (PBMCs), taken at baseline. This chain joins TRBV4-3 to TRBJ2-1, and TRBD2 aligns with 8 junction nucleotides. The DNA is TGCGCCAGCAACCCCAGCGGGAGCTCCTACAATGAGCAGTTCTTC. Its translation reads: CASNPSGSSYNEQFF.